The present TCR beta chain was sequenced within a study of control samples from healthy donors and cancer patients. Measured with immunoSEQ multiplex PCR; TCRdb has only the in-frame clones, and not every one. The table has about 170,000 clones, 91% seen once. The V gene's germline CDR1 is SGHRS and CDR2 YFSETQ. The CDR3 runs to 15 residues. Deletions cut 4 bases from V and 0 bases from J, with 13 bases between. The gene calls are TRBV5-1 and TRBJ2-5, with a possible D match to TRBD2 (7 bases). The TCR sequence derives from a woman between 25 and 40 years old in good health. Sequences were obtained from blood. CDR3 DNA sequence: TGCGCCAGCAGCACGAGGGGGGGCCACCAAGAGACCCAGTACTTC. Translated: CASSTRGGHQETQYF.